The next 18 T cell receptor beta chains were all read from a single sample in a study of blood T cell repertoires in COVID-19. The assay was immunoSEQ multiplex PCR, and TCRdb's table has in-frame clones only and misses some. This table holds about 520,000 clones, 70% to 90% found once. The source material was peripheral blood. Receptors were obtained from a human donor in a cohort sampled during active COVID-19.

Here the CDR3 DNA reads TGCAGCGTTGAAGAACCAGGTCGGGGAGAGACCCAGTACTTC. The encoded protein is CSVEEPGRGETQYF. V is TRBV29-1 and J is TRBJ2-5; D is possibly TRBD2 (5 bases). This CDR3 is built from 14 residues. Deletions cut 0 bases from V and 4 bases from J, with 12 bases between. Germline V gives CDR1 SQVTM, CDR2 ANQGSEA.

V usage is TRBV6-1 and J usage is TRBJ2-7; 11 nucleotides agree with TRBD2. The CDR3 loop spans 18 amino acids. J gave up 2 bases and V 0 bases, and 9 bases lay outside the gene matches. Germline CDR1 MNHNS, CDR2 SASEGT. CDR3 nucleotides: TGTGCCAGCAGTGAAGCGCTTTTAGCGGGAGGGCCTGCCTACGAGCAGTACTTC. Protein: CASSEALLAGGPAYEQYF.

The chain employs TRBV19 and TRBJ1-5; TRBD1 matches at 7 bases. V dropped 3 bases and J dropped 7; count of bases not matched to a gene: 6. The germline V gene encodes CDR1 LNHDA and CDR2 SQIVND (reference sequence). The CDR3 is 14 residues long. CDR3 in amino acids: CASSIKTGMQPQHF. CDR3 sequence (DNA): TGTGCCAGTAGTATTAAGACAGGGATGCAGCCCCAGCATTTT.

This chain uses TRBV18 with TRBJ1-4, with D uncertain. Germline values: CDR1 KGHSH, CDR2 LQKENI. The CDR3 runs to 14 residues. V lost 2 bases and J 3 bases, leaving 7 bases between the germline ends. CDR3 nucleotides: TGTGCCAGCTCACCAGTTGGCTCTAATGAAAAACTGTTTTTT. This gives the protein CASSPVGSNEKLFF.

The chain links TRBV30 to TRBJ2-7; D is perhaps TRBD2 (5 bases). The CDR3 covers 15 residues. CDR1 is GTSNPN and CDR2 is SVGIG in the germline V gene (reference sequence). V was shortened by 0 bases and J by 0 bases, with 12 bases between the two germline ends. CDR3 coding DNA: TGTGCCTGGAGTGTTGGCGGGCAGAGCTCCTACGAGCAGTACTTC. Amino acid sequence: CAWSVGGQSSYEQYF.

Here the CDR3 DNA reads TGTGCCAGCAGCCACGAACAGGGTTCTCTCTACAATGAGCAGTTCTTC. Amino acids: CASSHEQGSLYNEQFF. V gene TRBV5-6 combines with J gene TRBJ2-1; weak D call: TRBD1 (6 bases). V was pared by 4 bases and J by 3 bases, with 17 bases between. CDR1 and CDR2 from the germline V gene are SGHDT and YYEEEE. The CDR3 length is 16 residues.

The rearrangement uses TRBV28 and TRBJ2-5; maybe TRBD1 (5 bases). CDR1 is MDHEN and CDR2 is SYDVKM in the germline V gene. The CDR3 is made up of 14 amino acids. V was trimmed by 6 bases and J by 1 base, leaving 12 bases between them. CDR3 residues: CASRLTALQETQYF. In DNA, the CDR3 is TGTGCCAGCAGACTGACAGCCCTCCAAGAGACCCAGTACTTC.

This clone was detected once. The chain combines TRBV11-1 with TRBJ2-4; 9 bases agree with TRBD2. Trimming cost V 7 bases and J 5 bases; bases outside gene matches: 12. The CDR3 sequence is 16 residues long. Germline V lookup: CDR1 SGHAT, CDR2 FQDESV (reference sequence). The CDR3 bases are TGTGCCAGCACCTCCTCCGCTAGCGGGACCCAAAACATTCAGTACTTC. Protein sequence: CASTSSASGTQNIQYF. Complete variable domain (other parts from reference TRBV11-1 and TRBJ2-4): EAEVAQSPRYKITEKSQAVAFWCDPISGHATLYWYRQILGQGPELLVQFQDESVVDDSQLPKDRFSAERLKGVDSTLKIQPAELGDSAMYLCASTSSASGTQNIQYFGAGTRLSVL.

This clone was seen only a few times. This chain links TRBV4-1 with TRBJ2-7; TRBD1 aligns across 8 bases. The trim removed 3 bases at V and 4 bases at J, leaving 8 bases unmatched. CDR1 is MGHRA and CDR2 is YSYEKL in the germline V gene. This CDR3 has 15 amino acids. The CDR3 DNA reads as TGCGCCAGCAGCCAGAACACAGGGGGTGGGTACGAGCAGTACTTC. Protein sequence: CASSQNTGGGYEQYF.

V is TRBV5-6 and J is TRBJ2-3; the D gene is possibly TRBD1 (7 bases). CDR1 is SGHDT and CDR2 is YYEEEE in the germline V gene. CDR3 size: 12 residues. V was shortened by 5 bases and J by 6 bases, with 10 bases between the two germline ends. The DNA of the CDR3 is TGTGCCAGCAGTTCAGGGGGGGATACGCAGTATTTT. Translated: CASSSGGDTQYF.

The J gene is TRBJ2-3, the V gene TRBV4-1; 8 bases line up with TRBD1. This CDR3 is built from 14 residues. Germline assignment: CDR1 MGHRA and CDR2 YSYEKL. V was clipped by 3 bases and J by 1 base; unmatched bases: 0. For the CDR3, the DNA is TGCGCCAGCAGCCAGGACAGGGGCACAGATACGCAGTATTTT. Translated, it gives CASSQDRGTDTQYF.

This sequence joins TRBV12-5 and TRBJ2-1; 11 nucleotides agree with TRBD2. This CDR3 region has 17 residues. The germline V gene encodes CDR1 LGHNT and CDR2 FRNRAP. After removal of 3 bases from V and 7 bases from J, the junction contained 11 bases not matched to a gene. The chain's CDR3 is CASGFGLAGIGLNEQFF. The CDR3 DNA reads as TGTGCTAGTGGTTTCGGACTAGCGGGTATTGGGTTGAATGAGCAGTTCTTC.

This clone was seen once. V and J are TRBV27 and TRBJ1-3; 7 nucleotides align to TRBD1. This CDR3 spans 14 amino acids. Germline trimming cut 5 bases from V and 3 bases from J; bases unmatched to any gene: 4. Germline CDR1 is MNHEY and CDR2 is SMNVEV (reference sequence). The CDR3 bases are TGTGCCAGCAGTAAGACAGGGTATGGAAACACCATATATTTT. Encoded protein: CASSKTGYGNTIYF.

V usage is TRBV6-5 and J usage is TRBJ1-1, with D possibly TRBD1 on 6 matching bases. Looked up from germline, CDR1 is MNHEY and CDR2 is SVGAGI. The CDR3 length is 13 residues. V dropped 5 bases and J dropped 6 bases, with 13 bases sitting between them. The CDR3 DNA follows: TGTGCCAGCAGTACAGGGTACAGAGCTGAAGCTTTCTTT. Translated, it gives CASSTGYRAEAFF.

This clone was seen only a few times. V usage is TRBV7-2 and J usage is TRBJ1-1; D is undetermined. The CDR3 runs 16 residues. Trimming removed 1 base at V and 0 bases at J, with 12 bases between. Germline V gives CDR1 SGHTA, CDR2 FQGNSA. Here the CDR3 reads CASSLEAGYMNTEAFF. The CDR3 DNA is TGTGCCAGCAGCTTAGAAGCGGGATATATGAACACTGAAGCTTTCTTT.

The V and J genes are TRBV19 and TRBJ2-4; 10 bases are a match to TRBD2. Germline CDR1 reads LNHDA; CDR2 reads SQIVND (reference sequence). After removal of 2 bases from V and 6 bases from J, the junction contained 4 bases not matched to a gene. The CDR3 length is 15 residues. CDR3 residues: CASSILAGDGNIQYF. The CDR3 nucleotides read TGTGCCAGTAGTATACTAGCGGGAGATGGAAACATTCAGTACTTC.

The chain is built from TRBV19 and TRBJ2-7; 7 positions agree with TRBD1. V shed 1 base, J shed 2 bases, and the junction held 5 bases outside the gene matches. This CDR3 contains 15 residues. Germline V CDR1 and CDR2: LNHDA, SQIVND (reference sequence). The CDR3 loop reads CASSIVGTATYEQYF. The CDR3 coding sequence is TGTGCCAGTAGTATAGTGGGGACAGCTACCTACGAGCAGTACTTC.

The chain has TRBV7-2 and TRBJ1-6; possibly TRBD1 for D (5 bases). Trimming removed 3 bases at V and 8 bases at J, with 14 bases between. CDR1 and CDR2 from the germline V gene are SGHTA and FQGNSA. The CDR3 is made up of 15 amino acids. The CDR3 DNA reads TGTGCCAGCAGCTTGACGGGGGGAAGCGATTCACCCCTCCACTTT. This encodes CASSLTGGSDSPLHF.